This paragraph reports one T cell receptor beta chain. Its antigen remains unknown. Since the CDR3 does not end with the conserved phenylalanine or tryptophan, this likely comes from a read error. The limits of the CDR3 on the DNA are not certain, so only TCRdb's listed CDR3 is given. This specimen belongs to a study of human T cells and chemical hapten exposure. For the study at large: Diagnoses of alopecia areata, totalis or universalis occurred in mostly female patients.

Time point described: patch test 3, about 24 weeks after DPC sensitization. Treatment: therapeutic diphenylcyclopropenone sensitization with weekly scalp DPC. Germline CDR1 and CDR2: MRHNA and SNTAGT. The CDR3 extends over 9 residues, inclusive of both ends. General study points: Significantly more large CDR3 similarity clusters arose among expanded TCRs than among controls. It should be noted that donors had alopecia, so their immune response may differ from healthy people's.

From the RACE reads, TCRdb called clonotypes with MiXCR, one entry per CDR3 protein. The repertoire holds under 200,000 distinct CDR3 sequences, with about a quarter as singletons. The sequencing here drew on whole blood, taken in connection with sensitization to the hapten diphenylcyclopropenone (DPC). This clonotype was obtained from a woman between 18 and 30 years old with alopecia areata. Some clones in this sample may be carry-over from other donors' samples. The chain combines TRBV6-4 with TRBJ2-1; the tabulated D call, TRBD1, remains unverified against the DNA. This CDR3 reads CASSDVRAS.